Shown below are 32 T cell receptor beta chains from a single sample sequenced in a study of vaccination and CD4 T cells after COVID-19. Cultured CD4+ T-cell DNA underwent Oncomine TCR Beta short-read sequencing. MiXCR, applied by TCRdb to the PCR reads, yields one record per CDR3 protein. The sample records 22,000 or so distinct CDR3 sequences, 40% to 45% being singletons. Their antigens are not known. Treatment meaning: approximately 9-day PBMC culture with coronavirus spike peptide pools or control peptides (ViraFEST assay). Material for sequencing was CD4+ T cells from blood, cultured in vitro. Receptors originate from a human donor who had recovered from COVID-19.

V gene TRBV28 combines with J gene TRBJ1-2, with a tentative D call TRBD1 (6 bases). The V end was cut by 6 bases, the J end by 5 bases, with 10 bases between. CDR1 and CDR2 (germline): MDHEN, SYDVKM. The CDR3 spans 12 residues. CDR3 coding DNA: TGTGCCAGCAGCAACACAGGGTATGGCTACACCTTC. It translates to CASSNTGYGYTF.

This clonotype was counted only a few times. The chain is built from TRBV20-1 and TRBJ1-5; unclear D gene. Looked up from germline, CDR1 is DFQATT and CDR2 is SNEGSKA (reference sequence). The CDR3 runs 13 residues. V lost 2 bases and J lost 9, with 14 bases in between. The CDR3 sequence is CSARLVLNAPQHF. The CDR3 coding sequence is TGCAGTGCTAGACTGGTCCTCAATGCGCCCCAGCATTTT.

The chain is built from TRBV20-1 and TRBJ1-5, with TRBD1 matching over 9 bases. This CDR3 is 15 amino acids long. V gave up 6 bases and J gave up 3 bases; unmatched junction bases: 9. The germline V gene has CDR1 DFQATT and CDR2 SNEGSKA (reference sequence). The CDR3 sequence is CSARSGTGYNQPQHF. Here the CDR3 DNA reads TGCAGTGCAAGAAGCGGGACAGGGTACAATCAGCCCCAGCATTTT.

The sample holds one count of this clonotype. This chain uses TRBV27 with TRBJ2-7; 9 positions match TRBD1. The CDR3 sequence is 15 residues long. Germline V gene lookup returns CDR1 MNHEY and CDR2 SMNVEV (reference sequence). V shed 6 bases, J shed 2 bases, and the junction held 8 bases outside the gene matches. CDR3 coding DNA: TGTGCCAGCAGATCCTGGACAGGGGACCCCTACGAGCAGTACTTC. It specifies CASRSWTGDPYEQYF.

CDR3 loop: CASSFGGYSNQPQHF. For the CDR3, the DNA is TGTGCCAGCAGTTTTGGAGGGTATAGCAATCAGCCCCAGCATTTT. The rearrangement joins TRBV28 to TRBJ1-5, with D unresolved. The CDR3 is made up of 15 amino acids. V was shortened by 3 bases and J by 0 bases, with 9 bases between the two germline ends. From germline, CDR1 is MDHEN and CDR2 SYDVKM.

The chain links TRBV6-1 to TRBJ1-3; 8 bases align to TRBD1. Per germline, CDR1 MNHNS and CDR2 SASEGT. The CDR3 has 13 amino acids. V dropped 6 bases and J dropped 9; count of bases not matched to a gene: 7. In DNA form, the CDR3 reads TGTGCCAGCAGGGGGGACAGGTACGGCACCATATATTTT. Protein product: CASRGDRYGTIYF.

V usage is TRBV5-4 and J usage is TRBJ1-1, with D hard to call. V lost 0 bases to trimming and J lost 4 bases, with 10 bases between them. This CDR3 has 14 amino acids. Germline V lookup: CDR1 SGHNT, CDR2 YYREEE (reference sequence). The chain's CDR3 is CASSLEVGVTEAFF. For the CDR3, the DNA is TGTGCCAGCAGCTTGGAGGTCGGAGTCACTGAAGCTTTCTTT.

This clonotype was counted only a few times. The CDR3 reads CATSDPGGSYNEQFF. Here the CDR3 DNA reads TGTGCCACCAGTGATCCAGGGGGCTCCTACAATGAGCAGTTCTTC. The V gene is TRBV24-1, the J gene TRBJ2-1; TRBD1 matches at 7 bases. The germline gives CDR1 KGHDR, CDR2 SFDVKD. This CDR3 spans 15 amino acids. Losses at the gene ends were 3 bases for V and 0 bases for J; bases not matched to a gene: 1.

CDR3 in DNA: TGTGCCAGCCGGCAGGCTAGCGGGGGGGCTTATACGCAGTATTTT. Its translation is CASRQASGGAYTQYF. The J gene is TRBJ2-3, the V gene TRBV7-6; 12 bases map to TRBD2. This CDR3 region has 15 residues. Losses at the gene ends were 8 bases for V and 7 bases for J; bases not matched to a gene: 10. Germline-derived CDR1 and CDR2 are SGHVS and FNYEAQ.

The genes are TRBV27 and TRBJ2-3; tentative D call: TRBD1 (6 bases). The V gene lost 7 bases and the J gene lost 3 bases, with 11 bases spanning the gap. The CDR3 runs to 13 residues. CDR1 is MNHEY, CDR2 SMNVEV, per germline (reference sequence). Here the CDR3 reads CASNTGPTDTQYF. For the CDR3, the DNA is TGTGCCAGCAACACAGGGCCAACAGATACGCAGTATTTT.

The chain carries TRBV6-2 or TRBV6-3 and TRBJ1-1; 7 positions agree with TRBD1. The CDR3 is 15 amino acids. Per germline, CDR1 MNHEY and CDR2 SVGEGT. V trimming: 0 bases; J trimming: 5 bases; junction bases outside the gene matches: 6. The CDR3 loop reads CASSYSADRRTEAFF. The CDR3 coding sequence is TGTGCCAGCAGTTACTCGGCGGACAGGCGAACTGAAGCTTTCTTT.

This clonotype was detected a few times. The chain couples TRBV24-1 to TRBJ2-3; D remains unclear. The CDR3 extends over 16 amino acids. V was clipped by 6 bases and J by 0 bases, with 15 bases between them. Germline V lookup: CDR1 KGHDR, CDR2 SFDVKD. The CDR3 here is CATSSPTETSTDTQYF. In DNA, the CDR3 is TGTGCCACCAGTAGTCCTACAGAAACTAGCACAGATACGCAGTATTTT.

In its sample, this clonotype was seen a few times. V usage is TRBV10-1 and J usage is TRBJ1-2, with D possibly TRBD1 on 5 matching bases. Germline values: CDR1 WNHNN, CDR2 SYGVQD (reference sequence). The CDR3 contains 14 residues. The V end was cut by 0 bases, the J end by 3 bases, with 8 bases between. The DNA for the CDR3 is TGCGCCAGCAGTGAGTCCGGGACGTACTATGGCTACACCTTC. It specifies CASSESGTYYGYTF.

This clonotype was counted only a few times. This chain links TRBV20-1 with TRBJ2-7; TRBD2 aligns across 8 bases. CDR1 is DFQATT, CDR2 SNEGSKA, per germline (reference sequence). The CDR3 runs to 13 residues. The V gene end was trimmed by 5 bases and the J gene end by 6 bases; junction bases not matched to a gene: 9. This CDR3 reads CSAPGLAVLEQYF. The CDR3 region has the DNA TGCAGTGCTCCTGGACTAGCAGTTCTCGAGCAGTACTTC.

CDR3 residues: CASSLDRSPGNTIYF. The CDR3 DNA sequence: TGTGCCAGCAGCTTGGACAGGTCCCCTGGAAACACCATATATTTT. The chain joins TRBV7-2 to TRBJ1-3, with 7 bases aligning to TRBD1. The V segment lost 3 bases and the J segment 2 bases; nucleotides outside the gene matches: 4. This CDR3 has 15 residues. In germline, CDR1 is SGHTA, CDR2 FQGNSA. The variable domain in full, with the rest retrieved from reference TRBV7-2 and TRBJ1-3, is GAGVSQSPSNKVTEKGKDVELRCDPISGHTALYWYRQSLGQGLEFLIYFQGNSAPDKSGLPSDRFSAERTGGSVSTLTIQRTQQEDSAVYLCASSLDRSPGNTIYFGEGSWLTVV.

The chain couples TRBV29-1 to TRBJ2-1; unclear D gene. Germline V gene sequence: CDR1 SQVTM, CDR2 ANQGSEA. V lost 4 bases to trimming and J lost 9 bases, with 7 bases between them. The CDR3 covers 10 residues. In DNA form, the CDR3 reads TGCAGCGTTGCGTTGACTGAGCAGTTCTTC. Translating gives CSVALTEQFF.

This chain joins TRBV28 and TRBJ2-2; D is unclear. Trimming left V 2 bases short and J 4 bases short, with 11 bases between. Per germline, CDR1 MDHEN and CDR2 SYDVKM. CDR3 size: 15 residues. CDR3 amino acids: CASSLGRNPTGELFF. CDR3 DNA sequence: TGTGCCAGCAGTTTAGGCAGGAACCCCACCGGGGAGCTGTTTTTT.

The chain uses TRBV20-1 and TRBJ2-7; TRBD1 matches 7 bases. V trimming: 5 bases; J trimming: 2 bases; junction bases outside the gene matches: 12. CDR1 is DFQATT and CDR2 is SNEGSKA in the germline V gene (reference sequence). CDR3 length: 15 residues. CDR3 protein: CSASPTRDSTYEQYF. As DNA, the CDR3 is TGCAGTGCTTCGCCCACACGGGACAGCACCTACGAGCAGTACTTC.

The rearrangement uses TRBV27 and TRBJ2-3; D call uncertain. The length of the CDR3 is 14 residues. Germline V lookup: CDR1 MNHEY, CDR2 SMNVEV (reference sequence). The germline V and J ends were trimmed by 4 bases and 6 bases, with 14 bases remaining between them. CDR3: CASSSPVQIDTQYF. CDR3 DNA sequence: TGTGCCAGCAGTTCCCCGGTCCAAATTGATACGCAGTATTTT.

This clonotype appeared once. The chain links TRBV5-1 to TRBJ1-2; D gene unclear. The CDR3 totals 13 residues. V was trimmed by 4 bases and J by 0 bases, leaving 7 bases between them. Germline CDR1 SGHRS, CDR2 YFSETQ. CDR3 DNA: TGCGCCAGCAGCGGGCAAACTAACTATGGCTACACCTTC. Its protein product is CASSGQTNYGYTF.

The genes are TRBV7-2 and TRBJ2-2; 8 bases align to TRBD2. V was clipped by 5 bases and J by 9 bases; unmatched bases: 14. The CDR3 runs 16 residues. Per germline, CDR1 SGHTA and CDR2 FQGNSA. The CDR3 bases are TGTGCCAGCAGCCAAGAGAACCCGGGGGGGCCCAGGGAGCTGTTTTTT. Protein product: CASSQENPGGPRELFF.

The V gene is TRBV10-3, the J gene TRBJ2-7, with TRBD2 matching over 11 bases. Germline CDR1 reads ENHRY; CDR2 reads SYGVKD. The ends lost 4 bases at V and 0 bases at J; junction bases unmatched: 11. The CDR3 is 18 residues long. The CDR3, as DNA: TGTGCCATCAGTGCGTCTAGCGGGAGGATCAGGAGCTCCTACGAGCAGTACTTC. Amino acid sequence: CAISASSGRIRSSYEQYF.

This clonotype was counted only a few times. This CDR3 reads CSARKGQINTEAFF. The DNA of the CDR3 is TGCAGTGCTAGGAAGGGACAGATAAACACTGAAGCTTTCTTT. The rearrangement joins TRBV20-1 to TRBJ1-1, with 7 bases identical to TRBD1. Losses at the gene ends were 3 bases for V and 2 bases for J; bases not matched to a gene: 6. Germline CDR1 is DFQATT and CDR2 is SNEGSKA (reference sequence). The CDR3 spans 14 residues.

This clonotype was observed once. CDR3 bases: TGTGCCAGCAGCGTAGGCGGGAGGGCCGATACGCAGTATTTT. Protein product: CASSVGGRADTQYF. The chain uses TRBV7-9 and TRBJ2-3, with 9 positions matching TRBD2. CDR1 is SEHNR and CDR2 is FQNEAQ in the germline V gene (reference sequence). J gave up 6 bases and V 5 bases, and 6 bases lay outside the gene matches. This CDR3 contains 14 residues.

The table lists this clonotype with a count of one. The J gene is TRBJ2-6, the V gene TRBV3-1; TRBD2 might be the D (7 bases). Between the trimmed V and J ends, which lost 1 base and 4 bases, there was a span of 14 bases. Germline CDR1 and CDR2: LGHDT and YNNKEL (reference sequence). CDR3 size: 17 residues. The CDR3 reads CASSQVGGAQGANVLTF. The DNA for the CDR3 is TGTGCCAGCAGCCAAGTGGGGGGGGCGCAGGGGGCCAACGTCCTGACTTTC.

The chain has TRBV25-1 and TRBJ2-2, with D possibly matching TRBD2 (7 bases). CDR1 MGHDK and CDR2 SYGVNS come from the germline V gene. Trimming took 2 bases from V and 6 from J, leaving 10 bases between them. There are 14 residues in the CDR3. The CDR3, as DNA: TGTGCCAGCAGTGAAGGGGGGGCGGCCGGGGAGCTGTTTTTT. This codes for CASSEGGAAGELFF.

This rearrangement joins TRBV12-3 or TRBV12-4 to TRBJ1-5; TRBD1 might be the D (6 bases). The ends were cut back, 2 bases at V and 7 bases at J, with 15 bases in the middle. The CDR3 sequence is 15 residues long. Here the CDR3 reads CASSLRGGPGQPQHF. As DNA, the CDR3 is TGTGCCAGCAGTTTACGGGGGGGCCCTGGACAGCCCCAGCATTTT.

The genes are TRBV5-1 and TRBJ1-1; D perhaps matches TRBD1 (5 bases). V was clipped by 4 bases and J by 2 bases, with 6 bases between them. Germline V lookup: CDR1 SGHRS, CDR2 YFSETQ. The CDR3 is made up of 12 amino acids. In DNA form, the CDR3 reads TGCGCCAGCAGCCGGGACAACACTGAAGCTTTCTTT. Translation gives CASSRDNTEAFF.

About this clonotype itself: The junction and the germline gene differ at one end; a read error may be behind it. V gene TRBV19 combines with J gene TRBJ2-3, with D hard to call. The CDR3 extends over 13 amino acids. Germline-derived CDR1 and CDR2 are LNHDA and SQIVND (reference sequence). The CDR3 spells CASSISRTDTQYF. In DNA form, the CDR3 reads TGTGCCAGCAGTATCTCCAGAACAGATACGCAGTATTTT.

The rearrangement links TRBV21-1 to TRBJ2-7; TRBD1, the table's D call, was not compared with the DNA. TRBV21-1 is deemed a pseudogene. CDR3 size: 15 residues. The DNA for the CDR3 is TGTGCCAGCACCCGGACAGGGTGGGCCTCCTACGAGCAGTACTTC. It encodes CASTRTGWASYEQYF.

The rearrangement uses TRBV7-9 and TRBJ2-3; 9 bases map to TRBD2. Trimming at V came to 2 bases and at J to 1 base, leaving 10 bases not matched to a gene. Germline values: CDR1 SEHNR, CDR2 FQNEAQ (reference sequence). The CDR3 extends over 18 amino acids. The CDR3 DNA sequence: TGTGCCAGCAGCTTACGCGGGAGGGCGGCTGATGGCACAGATACGCAGTATTTT. Translation: CASSLRGRAADGTDTQYF.

Of note for this clonotype: One end of the junction is discordant with germline, which a read error may explain. The chain links TRBV18 to TRBJ2-5; the D gene is possibly TRBD1 (6 bases). Looked up from germline, CDR1 is KGHSH and CDR2 is LQKENI. The CDR3 spans 15 residues. CDR3 in amino acids: CASPPARVRGETQYF. CDR3 sequence (DNA): TGTGCCAGCCCACCAGCCCGGGTCAGGGGAGAGACCCAGTACTTC.